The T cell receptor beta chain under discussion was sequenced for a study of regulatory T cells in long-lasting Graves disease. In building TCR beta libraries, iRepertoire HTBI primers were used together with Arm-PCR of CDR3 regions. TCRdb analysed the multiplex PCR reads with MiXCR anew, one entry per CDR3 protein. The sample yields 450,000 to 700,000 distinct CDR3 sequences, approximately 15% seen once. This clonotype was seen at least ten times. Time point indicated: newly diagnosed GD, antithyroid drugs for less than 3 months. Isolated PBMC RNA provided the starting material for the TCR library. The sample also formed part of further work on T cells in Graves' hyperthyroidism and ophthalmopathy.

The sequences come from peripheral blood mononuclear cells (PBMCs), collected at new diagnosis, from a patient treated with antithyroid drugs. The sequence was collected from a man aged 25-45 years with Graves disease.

The CDR3 DNA reads as TGTGCCAGCAGCTCGACTAGCGGGAGTAACAATGAGCAGTTCTTC. Amino acids: CASSSTSGSNNEQFF. This chain uses TRBV7-2 with TRBJ2-1, with 12 bases aligning to TRBD2. The V gene end was trimmed by 4 bases and the J gene end by 5 bases; junction bases not matched to a gene: 3. The CDR3 spans 15 residues. The V gene's germline CDR1 is SGHTA and CDR2 FQGNSA. The variable domain in full, with the rest retrieved from reference TRBV7-2 and TRBJ2-1, is GAGVSQSPSNKVTEKGKDVELRCDPISGHTALYWYRQSLGQGLEFLIYFQGNSAPDKSGLPSDRFSAERTGGSVSTLTIQRTQQEDSAVYLCASSSTSGSNNEQFFGPGTRLTVL.